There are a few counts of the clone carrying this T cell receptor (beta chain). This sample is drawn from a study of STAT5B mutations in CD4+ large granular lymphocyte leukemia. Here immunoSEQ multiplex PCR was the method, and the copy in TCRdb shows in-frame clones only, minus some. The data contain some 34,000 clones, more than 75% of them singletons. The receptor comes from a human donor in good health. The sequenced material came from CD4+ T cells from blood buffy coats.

The CDR3 region has the DNA TGTGCCAGCAGTGTGCAGGGGGACACTGAAGCTTTCTTT. Protein: CASSVQGDTEAFF. The chain combines TRBV2 with TRBJ1-1; 7 nucleotides agree with TRBD1. Per the germline V gene, CDR1 is SNHLY and CDR2 is FYNNEI. The V gene end was trimmed by 4 bases and the J gene end by 3 bases; junction bases not matched to a gene: 2. The CDR3 is 13 residues long.